One TCR beta chain is described in this entry. Antigen: not known. Produced via immunoSEQ multiplex PCR; TCRdb's table is partial and in-frame only. The data hold some 57,000 clones, with around 70% observed a single time. This CDR3 comprises 17 residues. Germline CDR1 reads SGHAT; CDR2 reads FQNNGV. V was pared by 5 bases and J by 1 base, with 18 bases between. These data belong to a study of T cell clones after liver transplantation. In the study overall: TCRbeta sequencing after a pre-transplant mixed lymphocyte reaction identified graft-donor-reactive clones, later tracked in post-transplant blood. Standard immunosuppression, with no induction, continued until 12-24 months after transplant. Draws occurred before transplant, before withdrawal, and after complete or failed withdrawal.

Whole-study results and caveats: A larger donor-reactive than third-party decline suggested partial antigen-specific deletion.

The TCR was taken from a human patient who received a liver transplant. Some of the T cells might come from the graft donor. Sample: CD4+ T cells from blood, taken at the 22-month timepoint. V and J are TRBV11-2 and TRBJ2-1, with D perhaps given as TRBD1 or TRBD2 (6 bases each). The CDR3 nucleotides are TGTGCCAGCAGCCCCCGGCCCGGGGGCGCTTCCTACAATGAGCAGTTCTTC. Translation gives CASSPRPGGASYNEQFF.